The entry below gives a single TCR beta chain sequence along with its context. Original analysis: Amplification from reference gene primers served as the basis for estimated nucleated cell counts. Repertoires were generated with immunoSEQ multiplex PCR, while TCRdb's copy carries only in-frame clones and drops some. V, J and clone size are those of that table, while D and trimming were read from the DNA. Here the sample spans some 58,000 clones, 65% to 90% being singletons. This CDR3 has 13 residues. The V and J ends lost 1 base and 4 bases respectively, with 8 bases between them. CDR1 and CDR2 from the germline V gene are SGHDN and FVKESK. The sample is drawn from a study of blood T cell repertoires in COVID-19. Study summary: Specimens from acute and convalescent COVID-19 originated in the United States, Italy and Spain. From T cells, B-cell-depleted T cells, or PBMCs came the material, which was cDNA or gDNA.

Sequencing was performed on peripheral blood. The clonotype was recovered from a man between 35 and 55 years old with acute or convalescent COVID-19. The V and J genes are TRBV14 and TRBJ2-7; D might be TRBD2 (6 bases). In DNA form, the CDR3 reads TGTGCCAGCAGCCAAGTCGGGGGTTACGAGCAGTACTTC. Translated, it gives CASSQVGGYEQYF.